The 20 T cell receptor beta chains below were found in one sample sequenced in a study of T cells after posttransplantation cyclophosphamide. Sampled 1 year posttransplant, controls received myeloablative marrow transplants, methotrexate and a calcineurin inhibitor. Produced via immunoSEQ multiplex PCR; TCRdb's table is partial and in-frame only. There are 9,500 to 10,000 clones in the sample; over 75% occur only once, and approximately 26% lies in the top ten. The source was PBMCs, collected after an allogeneic stem cell transplant with a calcineurin inhibitor and methotrexate. The receptors come from a male patient between 25 and 40 years old who received an allogeneic stem cell transplant from an unrelated donor, was CMV-positive, and had no GVHD. Some T cells may be transferred from the graft donor.

The chain combines TRBV28 with TRBJ2-5, with 8 bases identical to TRBD2. The CDR3 sequence is 14 residues long. Unmatched junction bases numbered 3, after V lost 5 bases and J lost 1 base. CDR1 and CDR2 from the germline V gene are MDHEN and SYDVKM. Here the CDR3 reads CASSRLAGQETQYF. DNA of the CDR3: TGTGCCAGCAGTCGGCTAGCGGGCCAAGAGACCCAGTACTTC.

This clone was found a few times. The chain employs TRBV19 and TRBJ2-1; D unclear. The CDR3 length is 13 residues. From germline, CDR1 is LNHDA and CDR2 SQIVND (reference sequence). Trimming removed 1 base from V and 4 bases from J, with 5 bases in between. The CDR3 coding sequence is TGTGCCAGTAGTATAGGACTGTACAATGAGCAGTTCTTC. Its translation: CASSIGLYNEQFF.

The CDR3 DNA follows: TGTGCCAGCTCACCGAGACTTAGCAATCAGCCCCAGCATTTT. Translated: CASSPRLSNQPQHF. The V gene is TRBV18, the J gene TRBJ1-5; D remains unclear. Germline-derived CDR1 and CDR2 are KGHSH and LQKENI. The CDR3 is 14 amino acids. The V and J ends lost 3 bases and 0 bases respectively, with 6 bases between them.

This sequence joins TRBV7-2 and TRBJ2-5; 8 bases agree with TRBD2. V was pared by 5 bases and J by 5 bases, with 10 bases of the junction left unmatched. The germline V gene encodes CDR1 SGHTA and CDR2 FQGNSA. The CDR3 extends over 15 amino acids. The CDR3, as DNA: TGTGCCAGCAGCCAAGCGGGAGTGGGATCGGAGACCCAGTACTTC. Protein sequence: CASSQAGVGSETQYF.

This rearrangement joins TRBV6-5 to TRBJ2-3, with D unclear. Germline CDR1 MNHEY, CDR2 SVGAGI. This CDR3 contains 14 residues. V was clipped by 5 bases and J by 3 bases, with 12 bases between them. In DNA form, the CDR3 reads TGTGCCAGCAGTGACACCGACCGGACAGATACGCAGTATTTT. Encoded protein: CASSDTDRTDTQYF.

The CDR3 region has the DNA TGTGCCATCAGTGAGTCGACTGGCTCCACCAACTATGGCTACACCTTC. Its protein is CAISESTGSTNYGYTF. The gene calls are TRBV10-3 and TRBJ1-2; D is uncertain. V was pared by 0 bases and J by 2 bases, with 13 bases between. The CDR3 consists of 16 residues. The germline gives CDR1 ENHRY, CDR2 SYGVKD.

On this clone itself: The junction and the germline gene differ at one end; a read error may be behind it. The chain combines TRBV28 with TRBJ1-3; 9 bases match TRBD1. The CDR3 extends over 11 amino acids. Germline CDR1 is MDHEN and CDR2 is SYDVKM. The CDR3 loop reads CASSPGTGLDF. The CDR3 region has the DNA TGTGCCAGCAGTCCCGGGACAGGGTTAGATTTT.

The chain employs TRBV18 and TRBJ2-3, with 7 bases fitting TRBD2. The V and J ends lost 2 bases and 2 bases, in that order; junction bases with no gene match: 4. There are 15 residues in the CDR3. CDR1 is KGHSH and CDR2 is LQKENI in the germline V gene. CDR3 sequence (DNA): TGTGCCAGCTCACCAAAGCGGGGTGCCACAGATACGCAGTATTTT. Its translation is CASSPKRGATDTQYF.

In its sample, this clone was seen a few times. The J gene is TRBJ2-7, the V gene TRBV6-6; D could derive from TRBD1 or TRBD2 (7 bases each). The V end was cut by 0 bases, the J end by 7 bases, with 13 bases between. CDR1 MNHNY and CDR2 SVGAGI come from the germline V gene (reference sequence). The CDR3 loop spans 14 amino acids. The CDR3 sequence is CASSYSGTAGEQYV. In DNA form, the CDR3 reads TGTGCCAGCAGTTACTCCGGGACAGCGGGGGAGCAGTACGTC.

The chain recombines TRBV6-4 with TRBJ2-2, with D maybe TRBD1 (5 bases). CDR1 is MRHNA, CDR2 SNTAGT, per germline. V lost 3 bases to trimming and J lost 4 bases, with 9 bases between them. This CDR3 contains 14 residues. The CDR3 here is CASSDRTSTGELFF. The CDR3 nucleotides read TGTGCCAGCAGTGATAGGACATCCACCGGGGAGCTGTTTTTT.

Here the CDR3 reads CASSPSHGTSGRSPHEQYV. CDR3 nucleotide sequence: TGTGCCAGCAGCCCATCCCACGGGACTAGCGGGAGGTCGCCCCACGAGCAGTACGTC. The V gene is TRBV4-2, the J gene TRBJ2-7, with 15 bases that match TRBD2. CDR1 is LGHNA and CDR2 is YNFKEQ in the germline V gene. Trimming at V came to 4 bases and at J to 5 bases, leaving 15 bases not matched to a gene. CDR3 size: 19 residues.

Comments on this clone: The junction departs from the called germline gene at one end, perhaps through a read error. The V and J genes are TRBV11-1 and TRBJ2-3; TRBD1 might be the D (5 bases). There are 12 residues in the CDR3. From germline, CDR1 is SGHAT and CDR2 FQDESV (reference sequence). CDR3 loop: CASSSLTATQYF. The CDR3 region has the DNA TGTGCCAGCAGCTCTTTGACAGCTACGCAGTATTTT.

CDR3 bases: TGCGCCAGCAGCCAATACAGGGGGTTGGCTGGAAACACCATATATTTT. It yields the protein CASSQYRGLAGNTIYF. The J gene is TRBJ1-3, the V gene TRBV4-1, with 8 nucleotides matching TRBD1. Per the germline V gene, CDR1 is MGHRA and CDR2 is YSYEKL. The J segment lost 2 bases and the V segment lost 2 bases, leaving 5 bases of the junction unmatched. The CDR3 contains 16 residues.

J is TRBJ2-1 and V is TRBV19; maybe TRBD2 (6 bases). Germline V gene lookup returns CDR1 LNHDA and CDR2 SQIVND (reference sequence). The CDR3 contains 14 residues. V shed 7 bases and J shed 7 bases, with 17 bases lying between them. CDR3 sequence: CASTLTGLINEQFF. CDR3 bases: TGTGCCAGTACCCTAACGGGACTGATAAATGAGCAGTTCTTC. The entire variable domain, with the rest obtained from reference TRBV19 and TRBJ2-1, is as follows: DGGITQSPKYLFRKEGQNVTLSCEQNLNHDAMYWYRQDPGQGLRLIYYSQIVNDFQKGDIAEGYSVSREKKESFPLTVTSAQKNPTAFYLCASTLTGLINEQFFGPGTRLTVL.

The chain uses TRBV9 and TRBJ2-5; TRBD2 agrees at 8 bases. The CDR3 extends over 15 amino acids. Germline values: CDR1 SGDLS, CDR2 YYNGEE. The J segment lost 5 bases and the V segment lost 1 base, leaving 7 bases of the junction unmatched. The CDR3 sequence is CASSVSGRAGETQYF. CDR3 in DNA: TGTGCCAGCAGCGTATCCGGGAGGGCCGGGGAGACCCAGTACTTC.

This clone was seen only a few times. The chain carries TRBV9 and TRBJ2-6, with 9 bases fitting TRBD2. This CDR3 region has 17 residues. V lost 0 bases to trimming and J lost 3 bases; unmatched junction nucleotides: 4. Germline V CDR1 and CDR2: SGDLS, YYNGEE. The DNA for the CDR3 is TGTGCCAGCAGCGTAGATCCTAGCGGGATTGGGGCCAACGTCCTGACTTTC. Translation gives CASSVDPSGIGANVLTF.

This chain uses TRBV29-1 with TRBJ1-2, with D possibly matching TRBD1 (5 bases). The CDR3 totals 12 residues. Germline V lookup: CDR1 SQVTM, CDR2 ANQGSEA. V lost 7 bases to trimming and J lost 7 bases, with 16 bases between them. CDR3 coding DNA: TGCAGCGCCGGAGGGCGGGACGGTGGCTACACCTTC. Encoded protein: CSAGGRDGGYTF. The whole variable domain, filled in from reference TRBV29-1 and TRBJ1-2, reads SAVISQKPSRDICQRGTSLTIQCQVDSQVTMMFWYRQQPGQSLTLIATANQGSEATYESGFVIDKFPISRPNLTFSTLTVSNMSPEDSSIYLCSAGGRDGGYTFGSGTRLTVV.

The V gene is TRBV2, the J gene TRBJ2-7; 9 positions match TRBD1. Germline trimming cut 6 bases from V and 2 bases from J; bases unmatched to any gene: 8. CDR1 is SNHLY, CDR2 FYNNEI, per germline. This CDR3 has 15 residues. CDR3 sequence: CASRDPGTGPYEQYF. As DNA, the CDR3 is TGTGCCAGCAGAGACCCCGGGACAGGGCCCTACGAGCAGTACTTC.

The rearrangement uses TRBV7-8 and TRBJ2-3, with D maybe TRBD2 (6 bases). V shed 5 bases and J shed 5 bases, with 14 bases lying between them. Germline lookup yields CDR1 SGHVS and CDR2 FQNEAQ. CDR3 length: 14 residues. The CDR3 loop reads CASSRQAGGDTQYF. The CDR3 coding sequence is TGTGCCAGCAGCCGCCAGGCCGGGGGAGATACGCAGTATTTT.

The chain couples TRBV9 to TRBJ2-2, with D unresolved. The CDR3 is made up of 15 amino acids. V lost 2 bases, J lost 0 bases, and 8 bases lay in between. Germline loops: CDR1 SGDLS, CDR2 YYNGEE. The CDR3 region is CASSVRFANTGELFF. In nucleotides, the CDR3 is TGTGCCAGCAGCGTTCGGTTCGCGAACACCGGGGAGCTGTTTTTT.